These 20 T cell receptor beta chains were sequenced from one sample in a study of technical replicates of blood from a handful of donors. Produced via immunoSEQ multiplex PCR; TCRdb's table is partial and in-frame only. Of about 75,000 clones in the sample, about 97% were seen once. The sample taken for sequencing was T cells isolated from PBMCs. These receptors originate from a human donor in good health.

The chain links TRBV19 to TRBJ1-1, with 7 bases that match TRBD1. The J segment lost 7 bases and the V segment lost 9 bases, leaving 14 bases of the junction unmatched. This CDR3 spans 14 amino acids. CDR1 and CDR2 from the germline V gene are LNHDA and SQIVND (reference sequence). CDR3: CASVQSPGQNEAFF. CDR3 coding DNA: TGTGCCAGCGTCCAGTCCCCGGGACAGAATGAAGCTTTCTTT.

The chain couples TRBV4-1 to TRBJ1-5; 7 nucleotides align to TRBD1. V was clipped by 1 base and J by 2 bases; unmatched bases: 11. The V gene's germline CDR1 is MGHRA and CDR2 YSYEKL. CDR3 length equals 18 residues. The CDR3 sequence is CASSQVGRVGGGNQPQHF. CDR3 DNA sequence: TGCGCCAGCAGCCAAGTGGGAAGAGTAGGGGGCGGCAATCAGCCCCAGCATTTT.

The rearrangement links TRBV30 to TRBJ2-1; D call uncertain. The CDR3 runs to 13 residues. V was cut by 5 bases and J by 0 bases, with 8 bases left in between. CDR1 is GTSNPN and CDR2 is SVGIG in the germline V gene (reference sequence). The CDR3 DNA sequence: TGTGCCTGGCTTGCGAGCTCCTACAATGAGCAGTTCTTC. This translates into CAWLASSYNEQFF.

This clone was detected once. The CDR3 spells CASSLLAGGAIGYTF. The CDR3 DNA follows: TGTGCCAGCAGTTTATTAGCGGGAGGGGCTATTGGCTACACCTTC. This chain links TRBV28 with TRBJ1-2, with TRBD1 as a possible D gene (5 bases). The germline V gene has CDR1 MDHEN and CDR2 SYDVKM. The CDR3 extends over 15 amino acids. V lost 1 base and J lost 7, with 16 bases in between.

The chain links TRBV6-5 to TRBJ1-2; possibly TRBD1 for D (6 bases). The germline V gene encodes CDR1 MNHEY and CDR2 SVGAGI. The germline V and J ends were trimmed by 7 bases and 5 bases, with 8 bases remaining between them. The CDR3 totals 11 residues. The CDR3 spells CASKRGYGYTF. DNA of the CDR3: TGTGCCAGCAAAAGGGGGTATGGCTACACCTTC.

This rearrangement joins TRBV27 to TRBJ1-4; the D gene is possibly TRBD1 (6 bases). The CDR3 loop spans 16 amino acids. The V end lost 2 bases, the J end lost 0 bases, and 10 bases lay between the germline ends. Per germline, CDR1 MNHEY and CDR2 SMNVEV (reference sequence). The CDR3 spells CASSLTGRATNEKLFF. The CDR3 nucleotides are TGTGCCAGCAGTTTAACAGGGCGAGCAACTAATGAAAAACTGTTTTTT.

The V gene is TRBV4-3, the J gene TRBJ1-4; D might be TRBD1 (6 bases). The CDR3 has 15 amino acids. Germline CDR1 and CDR2: LGHNA and YSLEER. The ends were cut back, 3 bases at V and 4 bases at J, with 12 bases in the middle. CDR3 coding DNA: TGCGCCAGCAGCCACCTGACAGGCTATAATGAAAAACTGTTTTTT. Protein sequence: CASSHLTGYNEKLFF.

CDR3 sequence: CASRGTSVNTDTQYF. CDR3 bases: TGTGCCAGCAGGGGGACTAGCGTCAACACAGATACGCAGTATTTT. This chain links TRBV2 with TRBJ2-3; 10 nucleotides match TRBD2. The V gene end was trimmed by 6 bases and the J gene end by 2 bases; junction bases not matched to a gene: 5. Germline V lookup: CDR1 SNHLY, CDR2 FYNNEI. This CDR3 spans 15 amino acids.

This clone was seen just once. The chain combines TRBV25-1 with TRBJ2-5, with TRBD1 matching 10 bases. CDR3 length equals 15 residues. Germline assignment: CDR1 MGHDK and CDR2 SYGVNS. The J segment lost 5 bases and the V segment lost 5 bases, leaving 8 bases of the junction unmatched. CDR3 bases: TGTGCCAGCAGTCCCGGGACAGGGGATGGGGAGACCCAGTACTTC. It yields the protein CASSPGTGDGETQYF.

V is TRBV7-9 and J is TRBJ1-2; D possibly corresponds to TRBD1 (5 bases). This CDR3 has 15 amino acids. Germline CDR1 is SEHNR and CDR2 is FQNEAQ (reference sequence). Trimming removed 1 base from V and 4 bases from J, with 13 bases in between. The CDR3 is CASSLGDGRSYGYTF. The DNA for the CDR3 is TGTGCCAGCAGCTTAGGGGACGGGAGATCCTATGGCTACACCTTC.

The chain couples TRBV9 to TRBJ2-1; tentatively, D is TRBD2 (6 bases). The CDR3 runs to 12 residues. Germline V CDR1 and CDR2: SGDLS, YYNGEE. Trimming stripped 3 bases from V and 9 bases from J, with 10 bases between. The CDR3 region is CASSGLDREQFF. The DNA of the CDR3 is TGTGCCAGCAGCGGACTAGATCGTGAGCAGTTCTTC.

The chain links TRBV5-6 to TRBJ2-7; possible D gene TRBD2, 5 bases. CDR1 and CDR2 from the germline V gene are SGHDT and YYEEEE. The CDR3 length is 15 residues. Trimming pared 5 bases from V and 0 bases from J, leaving 15 bases between. The CDR3 loop is CASRLSSGGSYEQYF. The CDR3 nucleotides are TGTGCCAGCAGGTTAAGCAGCGGAGGCTCCTACGAGCAGTACTTC.

This chain connects TRBV30 to TRBJ2-2; 8 nucleotides agree with TRBD1. There are 15 residues in the CDR3. The V gene's germline CDR1 is GTSNPN and CDR2 SVGIG (reference sequence). V lost 0 bases, J lost 6 bases, and 6 bases stayed unmatched. The CDR3, as DNA: TGTGCCTGGAGTGTACAGACAGGGGTTCCCGGGGAGCTGTTTTTT. Its translation: CAWSVQTGVPGELFF. The full variable domain, completed using reference TRBV30 and TRBJ2-2, is SQTIHQWPATLVQPVGSPLSLECTVEGTSNPNLYWYRQAAGRGLQLLFYSVGIGQISSEVPQNLSASRPQDRQFILSSKKLLLSDSGFYLCAWSVQTGVPGELFFGEGSRLTVL.

J is TRBJ2-1 and V is TRBV5-1; a possible D gene is TRBD1 (8 bases). CDR1 is SGHRS, CDR2 YFSETQ, per germline. V was pared by 4 bases and J by 7 bases, with 21 bases between. The length of the CDR3 is 16 residues. The CDR3 bases are TGCGCCAGCAGCCGGTCGGGAGGACAGGGAGGAAATGAGCAGTTCTTC. Translated: CASSRSGGQGGNEQFF.

J is TRBJ1-1 and V is TRBV28, with D possibly being TRBD1 (6 bases). Between the trimmed V and J ends, which lost 5 bases and 8 bases, there was a span of 12 bases. The CDR3 contains 12 residues. Germline-derived CDR1 and CDR2 are MDHEN and SYDVKM. CDR3 bases: TGTGCCAGCAGTACCCCGCAGGGGGAAGCTTTCTTT. Protein product: CASSTPQGEAFF.

This chain connects TRBV29-1 to TRBJ2-7; 9 bases map to TRBD1. The CDR3 length is 14 residues. Trimming cost V 6 bases and J 2 bases; bases outside gene matches: 8. Germline CDR1 and CDR2: SQVTM and ANQGSEA. This CDR3 is CSVVGQGSTYEQYF. DNA of the CDR3: TGCAGCGTCGTTGGACAGGGGAGTACCTACGAGCAGTACTTC.

The rearrangement joins TRBV13 to TRBJ2-3; TRBD2 is a possible D gene (6 bases). V gave up 8 bases and J gave up 3 bases, with 15 bases separating them. Germline V CDR1 and CDR2: PRHDT, FYEKMQ (reference sequence). The CDR3 spans 14 residues. CDR3: CASSRGKETDTQYF. The CDR3, as DNA: TGTGCCAGCTCCCGGGGGAAGGAGACAGATACGCAGTATTTT.

The chain uses TRBV9 and TRBJ1-2; TRBD1 aligns across 7 bases. Germline assignment: CDR1 SGDLS and CDR2 YYNGEE. This CDR3 is built from 15 residues. V shed 2 bases, J shed 3 bases, and the junction held 7 bases outside the gene matches. CDR3 DNA: TGTGCCAGCAGCGTTACAGGGGTATGGGACTATGGCTACACCTTC. Its protein product is CASSVTGVWDYGYTF. Drawing the rest from reference TRBV9 and TRBJ1-2, the complete variable domain is DSGVTQTPKHLITATGQRVTLRCSPRSGDLSVYWYQQSLDQGLQFLIQYYNGEERAKGNILERFSAQQFPDLHSELNLSSLELGDSALYFCASSVTGVWDYGYTFGSGTRLTVV.

The gene calls are TRBV5-1 and TRBJ2-5, with 11 bases matching TRBD2. The CDR3 has 16 amino acids. V lost 3 bases to trimming and J lost 4 bases; unmatched junction nucleotides: 8. Per germline, CDR1 SGHRS and CDR2 YFSETQ. CDR3 sequence: CASSSRLAGRGETQYF. For the CDR3, the DNA is TGCGCCAGCAGCTCCCGACTAGCGGGGCGGGGAGAGACCCAGTACTTC. The full variable domain, its missing parts supplied by reference TRBV5-1 and TRBJ2-5, is KAGVTQTPRYLIKTRGQQVTLSCSPISGHRSVSWYQQTPGQGLQFLFEYFSETQRNKGNFPGRFSGRQFSNSRSEMNVSTLELGDSALYLCASSSRLAGRGETQYFGPGTRLLVL.

The J gene is TRBJ1-5, the V gene TRBV19, with D tentatively TRBD1 (6 bases). Germline CDR1 and CDR2: LNHDA and SQIVND (reference sequence). This CDR3 region has 16 residues. V was pared by 7 bases and J by 0 bases, with 16 bases between. This CDR3 reads CASKDGQTYSNQPQHF. In DNA form, the CDR3 reads TGTGCCAGTAAGGACGGACAGACATATAGCAATCAGCCCCAGCATTTT. The variable domain in full, with the rest retrieved from reference TRBV19 and TRBJ1-5, is DGGITQSPKYLFRKEGQNVTLSCEQNLNHDAMYWYRQDPGQGLRLIYYSQIVNDFQKGDIAEGYSVSREKKESFPLTVTSAQKNPTAFYLCASKDGQTYSNQPQHFGDGTRLSIL.